This record covers a single T cell receptor (beta chain). Its antigen remains unidentified. The entry originates in a study of cytomegalovirus exposure and HLA in healthy donors. Regarding the study as a whole: A link between a missense DCLRE1C variant and TCR beta V- and J-gene trimming emerged from a later analysis. Testing in vitro showed a few CMV-associated chains specific for CMV antigens. Many donors carried some public TCRs, although rarity characterized most TCR sequences. A highly shared variant cluster was judged a likely technical artifact.

Germline-derived CDR1 and CDR2 are MGHRA and YSYEKL. There are 20 residues in the CDR3. After removal of 3 bases from V and 6 bases from J, the junction contained 18 bases not matched to a gene. This PCR relied on a set of 60 Vbeta primers and 13 Jbeta primers. This table comes from immunoSEQ multiplex PCR, and its TCRdb copy is limited to in-frame clones, with some not included. The sample consists of tens of thousands of clones, around 78% of them appearing once. The chain uses TRBV4-1 and TRBJ2-1; 12 nucleotides match TRBD2. The clonotype originates from a man aged 40-55 years in good health and CMV-seronegative. Specimen: PBMCs. CDR3 sequence reads: CASSHSPSPTTSGSINEQFF. The CDR3 nucleotides read TGCGCCAGCAGCCACTCCCCTTCCCCCACGACTAGCGGGAGTATCAATGAGCAGTTCTTC.